The clone carrying this T cell receptor (beta chain) was seen at least ten times. Its target is unknown. This specimen comes from a study of molecular identifiers for immune sequencing clone quantification. General study results and limits: In CMV-specific effectors, clones above 20 copies held over 99% of molecules; naive, under 1%. Jurkat TCR RNA spiked in from one cell could reportedly be detected among about a million naive cells. Identical TCR molecules sharing a barcode could underestimate highly expanded clone sizes.

As previously described, bulk TCR libraries were made using listed TCR primers. A single record per CDR3 protein comes from TCRdb applying MiXCR to the PCR reads. The sample yields about 640,000 distinct CDR3 sequences, less than 20% seen once. V shed 1 base, J shed 3 bases, and the junction held 1 base outside the gene matches. CDR3 length: 14 residues. The chain links TRBV12-3 or TRBV12-4 to TRBJ1-2; 8 nucleotides align to TRBD1. The source of this sequence is a human donor in good health. Some libraries in this study had Jurkat cell RNA spiked in. The specimen sequenced was naive CD8+ T cells from blood, with Jurkat cell RNA spiked in. This sample's subset: FACS-sorted CD8+CD4-CCR7+CD45RA+ naive T cells. The DNA of the CDR3 is TGTGCCAGCAGTTTAGGACAGGGGCACTATGGCTACACCTTC. It specifies CASSLGQGHYGYTF.